A single sample is the source of the 31 T cell receptor beta chains below, sequenced in a study of STAT5B mutations in CD4+ large granular lymphocyte leukemia. Only in-frame clones appear in the TCRdb table, and some are missing; sequencing was by immunoSEQ multiplex PCR. The data hold about 24,000 clones, with about 78% observed a single time. Sequences were obtained from CD4+ T cells from blood buffy coats. These receptors were obtained from a human donor in good health.

J is TRBJ1-1 and V is TRBV2; D gene uncertain. The CDR3 loop spans 13 amino acids. CDR1 SNHLY and CDR2 FYNNEI come from the germline V gene. V was pared by 4 bases and J by 0 bases, with 6 bases between. The CDR3 here is CASSVGVNTEAFF. DNA for the CDR3: TGTGCCAGCAGTGTCGGAGTGAACACTGAAGCTTTCTTT.

This clone was picked up a small number of times. This chain links TRBV5-1 with TRBJ1-2; no clear D gene. In germline, CDR1 is SGHRS, CDR2 YFSETQ. Trimming took off 0 bases at V and 4 bases at J, with 10 bases between the two ends. The CDR3 totals 14 residues. DNA of the CDR3: TGCGCCAGCAGCTTGGGGGGTGAGGGCTATGGCTACACCTTC. It yields the protein CASSLGGEGYGYTF.

This sequence joins TRBV5-6 and TRBJ2-6; D possibly corresponds to TRBD2 (5 bases). CDR3 length: 16 amino acids. The germline gives CDR1 SGHDT, CDR2 YYEEEE. V gave up 4 bases and J gave up 0 bases, with 11 bases separating them. CDR3: CASSPAGLSGANVLTF. For the CDR3, the DNA is TGTGCCAGCAGCCCCGCGGGCCTCTCTGGGGCCAACGTCCTGACTTTC.

This chain connects TRBV28 to TRBJ1-4; D gene ambiguous. The CDR3 length is 14 residues. V lost 4 bases and J 4 bases, leaving 10 bases between the germline ends. CDR1 is MDHEN, CDR2 SYDVKM, per germline. The CDR3 spells CASSSPVFNEKLFF. DNA of the CDR3: TGTGCCAGCAGTTCCCCAGTGTTTAATGAAAAACTGTTTTTT.

This chain connects TRBV5-5 to TRBJ1-5; unclear D gene. Germline loops: CDR1 SGHKS, CDR2 YYEKEE (reference sequence). CDR3 length: 14 amino acids. V lost 4 bases and J 0 bases, leaving 8 bases between the germline ends. The DNA for the CDR3 is TGTGCCAGCAGCCCCCAAGGTAGCAATCAGCCCCAGCATTTT. Translation: CASSPQGSNQPQHF.

This clone occurred a few times. The CDR3 loop is CASSTTRTSVTGELFF. The CDR3 DNA sequence: TGTGCCAGCAGCACAACTCGGACAAGTGTCACCGGGGAGCTGTTTTTT. The chain couples TRBV11-2 to TRBJ2-2; possibly TRBD1 for D (5 bases). This CDR3 is built from 16 residues. Trimming stripped 5 bases from V and 4 bases from J, with 17 bases between. Germline lookup yields CDR1 SGHAT and CDR2 FQNNGV.

This clone was detected only a few times. The chain links TRBV11-3 to TRBJ2-1; D perhaps matches TRBD2 (5 bases). V was shortened by 2 bases and J by 0 bases, with 14 bases between the two germline ends. The CDR3 consists of 17 residues. Germline V lookup: CDR1 SGHNT, CDR2 YENEEA. The CDR3 spells CASSLRRVGVSYNEQFF. The CDR3 DNA is TGTGCCAGCAGCTTACGGCGTGTCGGGGTCTCCTACAATGAGCAGTTCTTC. Looking up the rest from reference TRBV11-3 and TRBJ2-1 gives the full variable domain: EAGVVQSPRYKIIEKKQPVAFWCNPISGHNTLYWYLQNLGQGPELLIRYENEEAVDDSQLPKDRFSAERLKGVDSTLKIQPAELGDSAVYLCASSLRRVGVSYNEQFFGPGTRLTVL.

The chain recombines TRBV19 with TRBJ1-5; 8 bases align to TRBD1. CDR1 and CDR2 from the germline V gene are LNHDA and SQIVND (reference sequence). There are 16 residues in the CDR3. V was clipped by 7 bases and J by 0 bases; unmatched bases: 8. CDR3 in DNA: TGTGCCAGTACCCCCGGACAGGGACGTAGCAATCAGCCCCAGCATTTT. It is translated as CASTPGQGRSNQPQHF.

This clone has only one observation. The chain is built from TRBV7-8 and TRBJ2-7; D may be TRBD2 (5 bases). This CDR3 is built from 15 residues. Per germline, CDR1 SGHVS and CDR2 FQNEAQ. Trimming left V 2 bases short and J 2 bases short, with 13 bases between. The CDR3 sequence is CASSLFNGGTYEQYF. Written as DNA, the CDR3 is TGTGCCAGCAGCTTATTCAATGGAGGAACCTACGAGCAGTACTTC.

The chain has TRBV7-6 and TRBJ2-3; D gene uncertain. V lost 5 bases and J 1 base, leaving 10 bases between the germline ends. This CDR3 is 14 amino acids long. Per germline, CDR1 SGHVS and CDR2 FNYEAQ. DNA for the CDR3: TGTGCCAGCAGCCCAACCCCCGGCACAGATACGCAGTATTTT. Its translation is CASSPTPGTDTQYF.

This rearrangement joins TRBV14 to TRBJ1-2; 12 bases align to TRBD1. CDR3 size: 16 residues. Germline V gene data show CDR1 as SGHDN and CDR2 as FVKESK. Trimming took 1 base from V and 7 from J; bases not matched to a gene: 7. The CDR3 sequence: CASSQVRGQGAGGYTF. DNA for the CDR3: TGTGCCAGCAGCCAAGTGCGGGGACAGGGGGCAGGTGGCTACACCTTC.

This sequence joins TRBV18 and TRBJ1-2; TRBD1 agrees at 7 bases. V lost 2 bases to trimming and J lost 5 bases; unmatched junction nucleotides: 5. From germline, CDR1 is KGHSH and CDR2 LQKENI. The CDR3 contains 14 residues. Here the CDR3 reads CASSPGDRPYGYTF. Here the CDR3 DNA reads TGTGCCAGCTCACCAGGGGACAGACCTTATGGCTACACCTTC.

V and J are TRBV14 and TRBJ2-7; 7 nucleotides align to TRBD1. There are 14 residues in the CDR3. The V and J ends lost 1 base and 12 bases, in that order; junction bases with no gene match: 12. The germline gives CDR1 SGHDN, CDR2 FVKESK. CDR3 bases: TGTGCCAGCAGCCAAGGGTACATAGGGGGCTCACTGTACTTC. Its translation: CASSQGYIGGSLYF.

The gene calls are TRBV5-1 and TRBJ2-2, with D possibly being TRBD1 or TRBD2 (5 bases each). Trimming left V 4 bases short and J 3 bases short, with 13 bases between. The CDR3 consists of 15 residues. Germline V gives CDR1 SGHRS, CDR2 YFSETQ. The CDR3 protein is CASSPGTGHTGELFF. The CDR3 bases are TGCGCCAGCAGCCCCGGGACGGGCCACACCGGGGAGCTGTTTTTT. Full variable domain (rest looked up from reference TRBV5-1 and TRBJ2-2): KAGVTQTPRYLIKTRGQQVTLSCSPISGHRSVSWYQQTPGQGLQFLFEYFSETQRNKGNFPGRFSGRQFSNSRSEMNVSTLELGDSALYLCASSPGTGHTGELFFGEGSRLTVL.

This clone has more than one count but fewer than ten. The chain joins TRBV7-9 to TRBJ1-2; 8 bases match TRBD1. This CDR3 has 13 amino acids. V trimming: 2 bases; J trimming: 6 bases; junction bases outside the gene matches: 2. Germline V gene sequence: CDR1 SEHNR, CDR2 FQNEAQ (reference sequence). The CDR3 DNA follows: TGTGCCAGCAGCTTAAAGGACAGGGATGGCTACACCTTC. Protein sequence: CASSLKDRDGYTF.

V and J are TRBV6-1 and TRBJ2-7; D remains unclear. Trimming took 10 bases from V and 3 from J, leaving 10 bases between them. There are 11 residues in the CDR3. In germline, CDR1 is MNHNS, CDR2 SASEGT. The CDR3, as DNA: TGTGCCACCAAAGGTCTCTACGAGCAGTACTTC. Amino acids: CATKGLYEQYF.

V is TRBV29-1 and J is TRBJ2-1; D perhaps matches TRBD1 (5 bases). The CDR3 has 13 residues. Between the trimmed V and J ends, which lost 8 bases and 1 base, there was a span of 12 bases. Germline V gene lookup returns CDR1 SQVTM and CDR2 ANQGSEA. DNA of the CDR3: TGCAGCTTTTACAGGCTTTCCTACAATGAGCAGTTCTTC. Translated: CSFYRLSYNEQFF.

This clone was found a few times. The J gene is TRBJ2-2, the V gene TRBV2; D is unclear. The V end lost 2 bases, the J end lost 4 bases, and 2 bases lay between the germline ends. Germline V lookup: CDR1 SNHLY, CDR2 FYNNEI. The CDR3 loop spans 12 amino acids. The CDR3 protein is CASSERTGELFF. In DNA form, the CDR3 reads TGTGCCAGCAGTGAACGCACCGGGGAGCTGTTTTTT.

The V and J genes are TRBV28 and TRBJ2-3; D perhaps matches TRBD1 (5 bases). Germline V gene sequence: CDR1 MDHEN, CDR2 SYDVKM. V was shortened by 6 bases and J by 6 bases, with 13 bases between the two germline ends. CDR3 length equals 13 residues. For the CDR3, the DNA is TGTGCCAGCAGAAAAGCAGGGTCGGATACGCAGTATTTT. Protein product: CASRKAGSDTQYF.

The V and J genes are TRBV4-2 and TRBJ2-5; 10 bases agree with TRBD2. Germline assignment: CDR1 LGHNA and CDR2 YNFKEQ. The CDR3 is 17 amino acids. J was trimmed by 5 bases and V by 0 bases; bases with no gene match: 9. CDR3 amino acids: CASSQDPLAGSQETQYF. The CDR3 DNA reads as TGTGCCAGCAGCCAAGATCCACTAGCGGGGTCCCAGGAGACCCAGTACTTC.

Only one count was recorded for this clone. The chain combines TRBV6-1 with TRBJ1-6, with a possible D match to TRBD1 (5 bases). Trimming stripped 3 bases from V and 7 bases from J, with 13 bases between. Germline V gene sequence: CDR1 MNHNS, CDR2 SASEGT. This CDR3 is 15 amino acids long. The CDR3 DNA reads as TGTGCCAGCAGTGAGAGGGGAGGGTACAATTCACCCCTCCACTTT. As protein: CASSERGGYNSPLHF.

V usage is TRBV2 and J usage is TRBJ1-1; D is unresolved. V lost 6 bases, J lost 6 bases, and 14 bases lay in between. CDR1 is SNHLY, CDR2 FYNNEI, per germline. The CDR3 contains 13 residues. This CDR3 reads CASRQGFLAEAFF. CDR3 nucleotide sequence: TGTGCCAGCAGACAAGGGTTTTTGGCTGAAGCTTTCTTT.

This clone was seen only a few times. V usage is TRBV7-9 and J usage is TRBJ1-2; D gene uncertain. The CDR3 is made up of 12 amino acids. V was shortened by 1 base and J by 5 bases, with 5 bases between the two germline ends. Germline-derived CDR1 and CDR2 are SEHNR and FQNEAQ (reference sequence). This CDR3 is CASSLELYGYTF. The CDR3 DNA follows: TGTGCCAGCAGCTTAGAGTTATATGGCTACACCTTC.

The genes are TRBV5-4 and TRBJ2-1; D remains unclear. Germline V gene data show CDR1 as SGHNT and CDR2 as YYREEE (reference sequence). Trimming stripped 3 bases from V and 3 bases from J, with 7 bases between. The CDR3 loop spans 13 amino acids. CDR3 nucleotide sequence: TGTGCCAGCAGCTGGACCCGCTACAATGAGCAGTTCTTC. The encoded protein is CASSWTRYNEQFF.

This chain joins TRBV6-1 and TRBJ1-4, with D hard to call. Per germline, CDR1 MNHNS and CDR2 SASEGT. The CDR3 contains 15 residues. The V and J ends lost 2 bases and 8 bases respectively, with 15 bases between them. CDR3 region: CASSERGWTWEKLFF. DNA for the CDR3: TGTGCCAGCAGTGAACGAGGGTGGACGTGGGAAAAACTGTTTTTT.

CDR3 sequence: CASSLGVSGQEYNSPLHF. CDR3 bases: TGTGCCAGCAGCTTAGGGGTTTCGGGCCAGGAATATAATTCACCCCTCCACTTT. The chain combines TRBV11-2 with TRBJ1-6; the D is unclear. V dropped 1 base and J dropped 4 bases, with 17 bases sitting between them. CDR3 size: 18 residues. Germline values: CDR1 SGHAT, CDR2 FQNNGV.

The chain recombines TRBV2 with TRBJ2-7; 7 nucleotides agree with TRBD1. The CDR3 loop spans 14 amino acids. Germline V CDR1 and CDR2: SNHLY, FYNNEI. Trimming removed 8 bases from V and 0 bases from J; junction bases left unmatched: 7. CDR3 region: CASLKQGSSYEQYF. CDR3 sequence (DNA): TGTGCCAGCCTTAAACAGGGGAGCTCCTACGAGCAGTACTTC.

The rearrangement links TRBV18 to TRBJ2-7, with D possibly TRBD1 on 5 matching bases. The V end lost 2 bases, the J end lost 9 bases, and 11 bases lay between the germline ends. Per the germline V gene, CDR1 is KGHSH and CDR2 is LQKENI. There are 12 residues in the CDR3. In nucleotides, the CDR3 is TGTGCCAGCTCACCAAACCAGGGCGCGCAGTACTTC. The encoded protein is CASSPNQGAQYF.

CDR3 sequence: CASSVGTGITLTTNEKLFF. The CDR3 coding sequence is TGTGCCAGCAGCGTCGGGACAGGAATCACCCTAACTACTAATGAAAAACTGTTTTTT. The chain employs TRBV5-8 and TRBJ1-4; 8 bases line up with TRBD1. The ends lost 4 bases at V and 2 bases at J; junction bases unmatched: 16. Germline V lookup: CDR1 SGHTS, CDR2 YDEGEE. CDR3 length: 19 residues.

The chain uses TRBV6-9 and TRBJ2-5; D gene uncertain. Germline CDR1 is MNHGY and CDR2 is SVAAGI. The V end lost 3 bases, the J end lost 4 bases, and 9 bases lay between the germline ends. The CDR3 runs 13 residues. This CDR3 is CASSYLGVETQYF. The CDR3 coding sequence is TGTGCCAGCAGTTACCTTGGGGTAGAGACCCAGTACTTC.

The V gene is TRBV20-1, the J gene TRBJ1-2, with D possibly being TRBD1 (6 bases). Germline CDR1 and CDR2: DFQATT and SNEGSKA (reference sequence). CDR3 size: 11 residues. With 7 bases removed from V and 7 bases from J, the gap between germline ends came to 13 bases. The CDR3 spells CSGGLRGGYTF. CDR3 DNA: TGCAGTGGAGGCCTCAGGGGTGGCTACACCTTC.